The T cell receptor (beta chain) under discussion was sequenced for a study of cytomegalovirus exposure and HLA in healthy donors. As for this clone: Its antigen is not known.

The CMV serostatus of this donor went unrecorded. The CDR3 spans 17 residues. Germline trimming cut 0 bases from V and 6 bases from J; bases unmatched to any gene: 9. Germline CDR1 is KGHSH and CDR2 is LQKENI. PCR amplification relied on 60 Vbeta primers (plus 13 Jbeta primers). Clones were sequenced by immunoSEQ multiplex PCR, and TCRdb holds only the in-frame ones, with some missing. The repertoire includes about 230,000 clones, approximately 87% of them detected once, and 1.3% sits in the top ten. Study-level results: A later analysis associated some 16,000 TCR beta sequences with HLA alleles at a 0.05 false discovery rate.

The receptor comes from a human donor in good health. The chain is built from TRBV18 and TRBJ2-1; 9 nucleotides agree with TRBD2. Sequenced: PBMCs. CDR3 sequence: CASSPPYRAGGINEQFF. The CDR3 DNA follows: TGTGCCAGCTCACCACCATATCGGGCGGGAGGGATCAATGAGCAGTTCTTC.